This TCR beta chain was sequenced during a study of OX40 agonist ivuxolimab in advanced cancers. About the full investigation: The costimulatory receptor OX40 (CD134) was targeted by ivuxolimab, a fully human IgG2 agonistic monoclonal antibody. Of the roughly 50 dose-escalation patients, hepatocellular carcinoma was present in around 19, melanoma in about 15, renal cell carcinoma in 9 and head and neck cancer in 9. The paper reports the monotherapy dose-escalation portion (N ≈ 52 patients) of the phase I ivuxolimab trial. Prior anti-PD-1, anti-PD-L1 or anti-CTLA-4 therapy was permitted, and checkpoint inhibitors had been received by roughly 42% of dose-escalation patients. Intravenous ivuxolimab was administered to patients every 2 weeks at six dose levels: 0.01, 0.1, 0.3, 1.5, 3 and 10 mg/kg. Partial responses were achieved by three dose-escalation patients, of whom one had hepatocellular carcinoma and two had cutaneous melanoma. A male proportion of 82.7% and a mean age of around 60 years, ranging from about 23 to 90, were recorded for the dose-escalation cohort. Peripheral TCRbeta sequencing was intended to test whether TCR sequence diversity was altered and clonal T-cell expansion was caused by ivuxolimab. The full study reports these points: Low levels of normalized T-cell clonal expansion were also shown by some nonresponding patients. In the 0.1-3.0 mg/kg groups, partial responders had among the lowest normalized peripheral clonal expansion, particularly in CD8+ T cells. At doses from 0.1 to 3.0 mg/kg, clonal expansion was seen in both CD4+ and CD8+ blood T cells between baseline and week 6. The antigen specificity of the clonally expanded peripheral T cells was not determined. After ivuxolimab, more expanded clones were found on average in CD8+ T cells than in CD4+ T cells.

The trial excluded patients who had a history of autoimmune disease or who were on systemic immunosuppression. In every dose cohort, peripheral blood was drawn for TCR sequencing at baseline, cycle 4 day 1, and cycle 7 day 1. Samples came from an open-label, multicenter, first-in-human phase I dose-escalation trial of ivuxolimab. The trial enrolled adults with locally advanced or metastatic head and neck squamous cell, hepatocellular, melanoma or renal cell carcinoma. Before TCR sequencing, CD4+ T cells and CD8+ T cells from peripheral blood were sorted into separate populations. The CDR3 numbers 15 residues from cysteine through phenylalanine. This entry keeps only the CDR3 DNA: 45 bases, framed from base 1. The germline ends are 16 bases apart after V is trimmed by 5 bases and J by 5 bases. For CDR1 and CDR2, the germline V gene (reference sequence) lists SEHNR and FQNEAQ. Genomic DNA was isolated from the sorted cells so that the TCRbeta CDR3 region could be sequenced. The immunoSEQ Assay was used to sequence the TCRbeta CDR3 regions. The table comes from immuneACCESS by way of TCRdb, which keeps in-frame sequences with V and J called. Part of the clones is missing from these tables; in studies checked, under half for an unresolved V gene and the rest for unknown reasons. The sample data list 50,000 or so clones, and around nine tenths of these were observed just once. Around 15% of the sample goes to the ten largest clones.

Of note for this clone: It lacks a known antigen. No base quality values were provided; no much bigger clone lies one nucleotide off.

Sequenced material: CD4+ or CD8+ T cells sorted from blood, taken in a trial of the OX40 agonist ivuxolimab. The receptor chain draws on TRBV7-9 and TRBJ2-1; no D gene is confidently identified. This sequence originates from an adult with an advanced solid tumor such as melanoma, head and neck, liver or kidney cancer. The bases are TGTGCCAGCAGCCGTGCCTACGGGTGGGACAATGAGCAGTTCTTC. It is translated as CASSRAYGWDNEQFF.